A selection of T cell receptor beta chains follows, all from one sample in a study of beta chain features in type 1 diabetes. The table came from immunoSEQ multiplex PCR; TCRdb's copy has only in-frame clones and leaves some out. The data show around 180,000 clones, 6% to 9% seen once. Sequenced sample: central memory CD4+ T cells from blood. The receptors were sampled from a man aged 18 to 30 with type 1 diabetes. Each CDR3 is given without its conserved first and last residue. Each record gives: V gene, CDR3 length, clone size, CDR3 protein. Clone size is stated in some rows and not others, as once, few, many or a class when expanded.

V gene: TRBV27
CDR3 length: 15
clone size: NA
CDR3 protein: ASSLGPPGLAGGEQF

V gene: TRBV4-2
CDR3 length: 12
clone size: few
CDR3 protein: ASSQDPSVVEQF

V gene: TRBV28
CDR3 length: 13
clone size: few
CDR3 protein: ASSPRHARTDTQY

V gene: TRBV4-2
CDR3 length: 13
clone size: few
CDR3 protein: ASSQDGQGGNIQY

V gene: TRBV28
CDR3 length: 13
clone size: few
CDR3 protein: ASGKLAGGQETQY

V gene: TRBV27
CDR3 length: 13
clone size: few
CDR3 protein: ASSLIWTGRGEQY

V gene: TRBV5-1
CDR3 length: 11
clone size: few
CDR3 protein: ASSLGSYNEQF

V gene: TRBV5-1
CDR3 length: 13
clone size: once
CDR3 protein: ASSPYLSGTGELF

V gene: TRBV5-4
CDR3 length: 10
clone size: many
CDR3 protein: ASSLSTDTQY

V gene: TRBV19
CDR3 length: 13
clone size: NA
CDR3 protein: ASSGTGGATGELF

V gene: TRBV5-1
CDR3 length: 13
clone size: few
CDR3 protein: ASSLAPSLTQTQY

V gene: TRBV30
CDR3 length: 13
clone size: NA
CDR3 protein: AWTEAGSFQETQY

V gene: TRBV7-2
CDR3 length: 14
clone size: NA
CDR3 protein: ASSLAGTGSGETQY

V gene: TRBV6-1
CDR3 length: 12
clone size: few
CDR3 protein: ASSDGTGNYGYT

V gene: TRBV28
CDR3 length: 11
clone size: few
CDR3 protein: ASFSGGRAEAF

V gene: TRBV6-5
CDR3 length: 10
clone size: few
CDR3 protein: ASKDSLYGYT

V gene: TRBV6-5
CDR3 length: 12
clone size: few
CDR3 protein: ASSRAGEGAEQY

V gene: TRBV27
CDR3 length: 11
clone size: NA
CDR3 protein: ASSLSFTGELF

V gene: TRBV7-9
CDR3 length: 10
clone size: few
CDR3 protein: ASSWAQETQY

V gene: TRBV7-9
CDR3 length: 12
clone size: NA
CDR3 protein: ASSELRTGGKLF

V gene: TRBV2
CDR3 length: 15
clone size: few
CDR3 protein: ASSALAGGLSVIEQF

V gene: TRBV11-2
CDR3 length: 13
clone size: NA
CDR3 protein: ASSLGLAGVDTQY

V gene: TRBV28
CDR3 length: 11
clone size: few
CDR3 protein: ASSLAGRDEAF

V gene: TRBV28
CDR3 length: 12
clone size: NA
CDR3 protein: ASGLEVLTDGYT

V gene: TRBV18
CDR3 length: 12
clone size: few
CDR3 protein: ASSPDRGETEAF

V gene: TRBV28
CDR3 length: 12
clone size: few
CDR3 protein: ASSPGTENTEAF

V gene: TRBV18
CDR3 length: 14
clone size: few
CDR3 protein: ASSPPGLSSYNEQF

V gene: TRBV2
CDR3 length: 11
clone size: NA
CDR3 protein: ASSEDFPGEQY

V gene: TRBV6-5
CDR3 length: 12
clone size: NA
CDR3 protein: AISIAGGKNEQF

V gene: TRBV11-2
CDR3 length: 11
clone size: NA
CDR3 protein: ASGPEGTGELF

V gene: TRBV9
CDR3 length: 12
clone size: NA
CDR3 protein: ASSVVQGAEGYT

V gene: TRBV2
CDR3 length: 11
clone size: NA
CDR3 protein: ASSRGPGTGYY

V gene: TRBV7-2
CDR3 length: 14
clone size: NA
CDR3 protein: ASGRDSSGRGSPLH

V gene: TRBV29-1
CDR3 length: 16
clone size: few
CDR3 protein: SVELQGLAGGEADTQY

V gene: TRBV18
CDR3 length: 12
clone size: NA
CDR3 protein: ASSASGGTEEQF

V gene: TRBV2
CDR3 length: 13
clone size: NA
CDR3 protein: ASRTGTPSTDTQY

V gene: TRBV7-8
CDR3 length: 14
clone size: few
CDR3 protein: ASSSLERGDQETQY

V gene: TRBV7-9
CDR3 length: 11
clone size: few
CDR3 protein: ASSPMDIYEQY

V gene: TRBV5-1
CDR3 length: 13
clone size: once
CDR3 protein: ASSLVASKRDTQY

V gene: TRBV7-9
CDR3 length: 14
clone size: few
CDR3 protein: ASSPPTSAYTDTQY

V gene: TRBV7-2
CDR3 length: 15
clone size: few
CDR3 protein: ASSPGQGAFSGNTIY

V gene: TRBV4-2
CDR3 length: 14
clone size: NA
CDR3 protein: ASSQTKLAGVGELF

V gene: TRBV30
CDR3 length: 11
clone size: NA
CDR3 protein: AWSAGTGDSAF

V gene: TRBV9
CDR3 length: 11
clone size: few
CDR3 protein: ASSVASGQPQH

V gene: TRBV15
CDR3 length: 15
clone size: many
CDR3 protein: ATSRDRDRGAIGELF

V gene: TRBV29-1
CDR3 length: 15
clone size: NA
CDR3 protein: SVEASGAGGITGELF

V gene: TRBV5-1
CDR3 length: 12
clone size: NA
CDR3 protein: ASSRGGLTGELF

V gene: TRBV6-5
CDR3 length: 12
clone size: NA
CDR3 protein: ASSLKDRVTEAF

V gene: TRBV29-1
CDR3 length: 12
clone size: NA
CDR3 protein: SADAGQGGDGYT

V gene: TRBV11-2
CDR3 length: 12
clone size: NA
CDR3 protein: ASSSQGALEKLF